Included here is one T cell receptor beta chain sequence, with context. This sample was included in a study of CD8+ T cells in alopecia areata. It was cDNA, reverse transcribed from extracted RNA, that served as the sequencing template. Some clones are missing from TCRdb's copy, which holds only in-frame ones; the method was immunoSEQ multiplex PCR. The sample has 95,000 to 100,000 clones, just under 60% seen once; the top ten hold around 17%. The CDR3 contains 17 residues. CDR1 and CDR2 from the germline V gene are SGHRS and YFSETQ. V lost 0 bases, J lost 7 bases, and 22 bases lay in between. Treatment specified: oral pan-JAK inhibitor, 5-10 mg twice daily.

The specimen comprised CD8+ T cells sorted from blood, sampled at approximately week 60, from a patient treated with tofacitinib. This sequence originates from a human donor with alopecia areata. The J gene is TRBJ1-1, the V gene TRBV5-1; D is unclear. CDR3: CASSLAGWRAREIEAFF. As DNA, the CDR3 is TGCGCCAGCAGCTTGGCGGGGTGGAGGGCTCGGGAAATTGAAGCTTTCTTT.